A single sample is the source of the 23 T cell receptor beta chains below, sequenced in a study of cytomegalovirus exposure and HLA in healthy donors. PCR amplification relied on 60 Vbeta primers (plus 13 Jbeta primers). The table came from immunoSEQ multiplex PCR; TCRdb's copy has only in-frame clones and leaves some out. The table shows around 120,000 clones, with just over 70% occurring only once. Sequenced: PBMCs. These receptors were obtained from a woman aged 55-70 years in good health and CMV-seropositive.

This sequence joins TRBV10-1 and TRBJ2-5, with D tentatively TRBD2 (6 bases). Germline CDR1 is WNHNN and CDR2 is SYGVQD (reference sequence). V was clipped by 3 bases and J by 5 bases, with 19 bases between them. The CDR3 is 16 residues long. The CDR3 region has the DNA TGCGCCAGCAGTGACCTCGGGCGCGGGGAAGCGGAGACCCAGTACTTC. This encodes CASSDLGRGEAETQYF.

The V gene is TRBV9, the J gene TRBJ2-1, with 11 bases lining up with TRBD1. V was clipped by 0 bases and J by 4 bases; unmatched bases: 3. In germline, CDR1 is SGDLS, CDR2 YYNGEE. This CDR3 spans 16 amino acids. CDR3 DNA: TGTGCCAGCAGCGTAGCGGGACAGGGGGGTTACAATGAGCAGTTCTTC. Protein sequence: CASSVAGQGGYNEQFF.

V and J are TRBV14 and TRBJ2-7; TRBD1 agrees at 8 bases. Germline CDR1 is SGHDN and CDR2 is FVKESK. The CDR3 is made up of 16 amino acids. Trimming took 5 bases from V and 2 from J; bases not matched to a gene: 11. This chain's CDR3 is CASSYLQGVLPYEQYF. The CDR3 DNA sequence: TGTGCCAGCAGCTACCTACAGGGGGTATTGCCCTACGAGCAGTACTTC.

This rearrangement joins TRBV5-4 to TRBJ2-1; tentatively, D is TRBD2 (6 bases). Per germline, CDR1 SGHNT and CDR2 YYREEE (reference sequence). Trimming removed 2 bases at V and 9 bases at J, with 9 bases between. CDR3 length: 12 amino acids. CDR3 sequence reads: CASSFGRGEQFF. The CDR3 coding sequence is TGTGCCAGCAGCTTCGGGCGGGGTGAGCAGTTCTTC.

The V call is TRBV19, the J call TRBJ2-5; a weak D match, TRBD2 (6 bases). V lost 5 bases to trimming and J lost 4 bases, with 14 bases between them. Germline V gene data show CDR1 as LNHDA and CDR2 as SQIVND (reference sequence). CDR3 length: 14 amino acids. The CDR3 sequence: CASSQEGDGETQYF. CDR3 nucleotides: TGTGCCAGTAGTCAGGAGGGAGATGGAGAGACCCAGTACTTC.

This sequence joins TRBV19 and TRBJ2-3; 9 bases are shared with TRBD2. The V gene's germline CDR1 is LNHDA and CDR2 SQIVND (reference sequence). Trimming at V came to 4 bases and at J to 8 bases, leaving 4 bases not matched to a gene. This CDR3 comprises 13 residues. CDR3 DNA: TGTGCCAGTAGTAGACAACTAGCGGGTACGCAGTATTTT. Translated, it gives CASSRQLAGTQYF. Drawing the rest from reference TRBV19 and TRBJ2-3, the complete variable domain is DGGITQSPKYLFRKEGQNVTLSCEQNLNHDAMYWYRQDPGQGLRLIYYSQIVNDFQKGDIAEGYSVSREKKESFPLTVTSAQKNPTAFYLCASSRQLAGTQYFGPGTRLTVL.

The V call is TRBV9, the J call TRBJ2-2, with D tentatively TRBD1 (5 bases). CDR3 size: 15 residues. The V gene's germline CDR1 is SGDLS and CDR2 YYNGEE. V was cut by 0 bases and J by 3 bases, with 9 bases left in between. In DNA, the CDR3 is TGTGCCAGCAGCGTAGTCCCAGGGTACACCGGGGAGCTGTTTTTT. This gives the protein CASSVVPGYTGELFF. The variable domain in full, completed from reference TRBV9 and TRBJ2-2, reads DSGVTQTPKHLITATGQRVTLRCSPRSGDLSVYWYQQSLDQGLQFLIQYYNGEERAKGNILERFSAQQFPDLHSELNLSSLELGDSALYFCASSVVPGYTGELFFGEGSRLTVL.

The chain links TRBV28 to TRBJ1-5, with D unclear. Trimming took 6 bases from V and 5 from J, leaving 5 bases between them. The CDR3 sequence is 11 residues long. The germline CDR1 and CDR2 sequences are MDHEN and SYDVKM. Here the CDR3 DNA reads TGTGCCAGCAGCAGTGATCAGCCCCAGCATTTT. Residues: CASSSDQPQHF. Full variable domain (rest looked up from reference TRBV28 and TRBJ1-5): DVKVTQSSRYLVKRTGEKVFLECVQDMDHENMFWYRQDPGLGLRLIYFSYDVKMKEKGDIPEGYSVSREKKERFSLILESASTNQTSMYLCASSSDQPQHFGDGTRLSIL.

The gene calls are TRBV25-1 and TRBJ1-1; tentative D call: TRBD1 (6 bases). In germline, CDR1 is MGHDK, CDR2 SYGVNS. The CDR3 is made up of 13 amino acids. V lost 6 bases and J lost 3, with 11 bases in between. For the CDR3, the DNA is TGTGCCAGCAGAGCCACAGGGTACACTGAAGCTTTCTTT. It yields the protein CASRATGYTEAFF.

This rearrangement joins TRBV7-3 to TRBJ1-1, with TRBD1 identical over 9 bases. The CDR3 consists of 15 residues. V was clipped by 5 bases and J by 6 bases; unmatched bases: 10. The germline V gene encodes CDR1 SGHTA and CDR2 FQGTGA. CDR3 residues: CASSEQGARFAEAFF. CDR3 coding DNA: TGTGCCAGCAGCGAACAGGGGGCGCGTTTCGCTGAAGCTTTCTTT.

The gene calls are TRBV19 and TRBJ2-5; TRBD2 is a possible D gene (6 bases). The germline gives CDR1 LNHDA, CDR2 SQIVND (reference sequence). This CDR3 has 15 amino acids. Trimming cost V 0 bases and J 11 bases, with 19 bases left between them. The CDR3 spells CASSIDGIGSGEQYF. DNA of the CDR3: TGTGCCAGTAGTATAGATGGTATTGGTTCGGGGGAGCAGTACTTC.

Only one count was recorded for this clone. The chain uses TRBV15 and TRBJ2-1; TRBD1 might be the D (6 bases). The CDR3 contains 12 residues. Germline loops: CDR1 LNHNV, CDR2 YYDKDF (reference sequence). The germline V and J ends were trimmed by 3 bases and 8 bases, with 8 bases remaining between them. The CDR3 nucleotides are TGTGCCACCAGCAGGGGGGCGGATGAGCAGTTCTTC. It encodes CATSRGADEQFF.

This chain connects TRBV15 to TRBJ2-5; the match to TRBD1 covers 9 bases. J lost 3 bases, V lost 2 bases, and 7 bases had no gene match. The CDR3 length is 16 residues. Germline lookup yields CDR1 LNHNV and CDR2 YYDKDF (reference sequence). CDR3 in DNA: TGTGCCACCAGCAGATGGGGACAGGGTAAGGAAGAGACCCAGTACTTC. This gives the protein CATSRWGQGKEETQYF.

CDR3 amino acids: CASKDRANTEAFF. In nucleotides, the CDR3 is TGTGCCAGCAAGGACAGGGCGAACACTGAAGCTTTCTTT. The chain recombines TRBV19 with TRBJ1-1, with 8 positions matching TRBD1. CDR1 is LNHDA and CDR2 is SQIVND in the germline V gene (reference sequence). Germline trimming cut 9 bases from V and 1 base from J; bases unmatched to any gene: 4. The length of the CDR3 is 13 residues.

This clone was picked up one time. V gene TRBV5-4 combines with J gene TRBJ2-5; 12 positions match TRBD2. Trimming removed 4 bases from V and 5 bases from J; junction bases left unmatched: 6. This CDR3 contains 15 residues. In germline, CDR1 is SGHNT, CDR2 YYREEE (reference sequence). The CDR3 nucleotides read TGTGCCAGCAGCGGGCGGACTAGCGGGGCGGAGACCCAGTACTTC. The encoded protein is CASSGRTSGAETQYF.

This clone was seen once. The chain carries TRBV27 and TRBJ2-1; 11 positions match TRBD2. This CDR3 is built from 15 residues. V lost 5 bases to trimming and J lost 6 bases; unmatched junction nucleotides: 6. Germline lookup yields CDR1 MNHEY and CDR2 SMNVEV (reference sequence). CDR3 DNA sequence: TGTGCCAGCAGTGTTATAGCGGGGGGGCCCAATGAGCAGTTCTTC. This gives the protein CASSVIAGGPNEQFF.

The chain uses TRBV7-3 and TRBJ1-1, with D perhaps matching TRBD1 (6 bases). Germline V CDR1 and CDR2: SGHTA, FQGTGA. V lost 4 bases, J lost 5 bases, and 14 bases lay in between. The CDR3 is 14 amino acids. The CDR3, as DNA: TGTGCCAGCAGCTCACAGGGCAGGGGTACTGAAGCTTTCTTT. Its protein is CASSSQGRGTEAFF.

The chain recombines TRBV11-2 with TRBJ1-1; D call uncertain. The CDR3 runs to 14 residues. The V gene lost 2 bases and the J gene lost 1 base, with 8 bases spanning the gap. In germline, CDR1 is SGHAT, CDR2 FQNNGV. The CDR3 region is CASSLHRENTEAFF. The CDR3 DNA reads TGTGCCAGCAGCTTACATCGGGAGAACACTGAAGCTTTCTTT.

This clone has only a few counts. The CDR3 spells CASSLGTVNYGYTF. DNA for the CDR3: TGTGCCAGCAGCTTGGGGACAGTTAACTATGGCTACACCTTC. The chain employs TRBV5-6 and TRBJ1-2; possibly TRBD1 for D (6 bases). The CDR3 is made up of 14 amino acids. Trimming stripped 0 bases from V and 1 base from J, with 7 bases between. The V gene's germline CDR1 is SGHDT and CDR2 YYEEEE.

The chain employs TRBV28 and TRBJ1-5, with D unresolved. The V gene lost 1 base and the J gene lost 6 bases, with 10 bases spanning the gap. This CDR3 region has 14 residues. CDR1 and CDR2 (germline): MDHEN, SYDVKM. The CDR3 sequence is CASSLYSSGQPQHF. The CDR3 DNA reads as TGTGCCAGCAGTTTATATAGCTCGGGTCAGCCCCAGCATTTT.

The CDR3 loop reads CASSLLGQEPQHF. CDR3 nucleotides: TGTGCCAGCAGCCTACTGGGCCAGGAGCCCCAGCATTTT. The V gene is TRBV6-6, the J gene TRBJ1-5; D not resolved. V lost 6 bases, J lost 8 bases, and 14 bases lay in between. The CDR3 spans 13 residues. The germline V gene encodes CDR1 MNHNY and CDR2 SVGAGI (reference sequence).

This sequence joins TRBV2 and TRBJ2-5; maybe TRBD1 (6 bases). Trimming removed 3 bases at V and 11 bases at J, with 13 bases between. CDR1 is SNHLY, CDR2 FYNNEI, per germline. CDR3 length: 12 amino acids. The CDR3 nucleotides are TGTGCCAGCAGTGACGACAGGTACCAGCAGTACTTC. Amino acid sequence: CASSDDRYQQYF.

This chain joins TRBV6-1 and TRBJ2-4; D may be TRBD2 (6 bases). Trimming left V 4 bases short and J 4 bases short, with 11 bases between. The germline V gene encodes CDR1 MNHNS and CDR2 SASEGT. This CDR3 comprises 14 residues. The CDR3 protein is CASSARDFKNIQYF. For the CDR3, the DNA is TGTGCCAGCAGTGCTCGGGACTTTAAAAACATTCAGTACTTC.